Sequencing of this T cell receptor beta chain was carried out in a study of memory CD4+ T cells and cytomegalovirus serostatus. Remarks on this clone: Antigen specificity is unknown.

CDR1 is SGHTA and CDR2 is FQGNSA in the germline V gene. The CDR3 runs 14 residues. Trimming removed 0 bases at V and 0 bases at J, with 5 bases between. Single viable CD3+CD4+CD8-CD45RO+ cells were sorted as the memory CD4+ T cells. After thawing, CD4+ T cells were positively selected. Points from the study as a whole: A US-trained random forest predicted CMV serostatus with median AUC around 0.91.

Assay used: immunoSEQ multiplex PCR; TCRdb lists only in-frame clones, some missing. Seen here are around 40,000 clones, 70% to 80% observed once, and the top ten hold approximately 0.73%. This TCR derives from an adult in good health and CMV-seronegative. The source material was memory CD4+ T cells from blood. V gene TRBV7-2 combines with J gene TRBJ2-5; no reliable D call. For the CDR3, the DNA is TGTGCCAGCAGCTTAGCCAGTTACCAAGAGACCCAGTACTTC. This codes for CASSLASYQETQYF.